This T cell receptor beta chain is from a study of shared T cell receptors in the human thymus. V shed 3 bases, J shed 1 base, and the junction held 4 bases outside the gene matches. Germline V lookup: CDR1 MNHEY, CDR2 SMNVEV (reference sequence). The CDR3 consists of 15 residues. In this sample, this clone turned up once. Assay used: immunoSEQ multiplex PCR; TCRdb lists only in-frame clones, some missing. The sample yields about 610,000 clones, roughly 90% seen once. This sample also appeared in a second study, on human thymus T cells. That work states: Thymic repertoires overlap heavily among unrelated individuals, related research has reported.

The sequenced sample consisted of thymocytes. This chain uses TRBV27 with TRBJ2-3, with 7 bases fitting TRBD2. The origin of this receptor is a boy less than two years old with a congenital heart defect. The CDR3 DNA sequence: TGTGCCAGCAGTTTGGGGACTACTCGCACAGATACGCAGTATTTT. Amino acid sequence: CASSLGTTRTDTQYF.